The next 22 T cell receptor beta chains were all read from a single sample in a study of control samples from healthy donors and cancer patients. TCRdb's table, derived via immunoSEQ multiplex PCR, lists solely in-frame clones and lacks some. The sample carries around 200,000 clones, 91% recorded once. Sequenced input: blood. Receptors were obtained from a woman between 25 and 40 years old in good health.

The V call is TRBV10-3, the J call TRBJ1-5; D is perhaps TRBD1 (6 bases). The V and J ends lost 0 bases and 2 bases respectively, with 8 bases between them. This CDR3 has 15 residues. CDR1 ENHRY and CDR2 SYGVKD come from the germline V gene. CDR3 bases: TGTGCCATCAGTGAGTCAGCAGGGGGCAATCAGCCCCAGCATTTT. Protein product: CAISESAGGNQPQHF.

This clone was counted only a few times. The CDR3 sequence: CASSPTYQETQYF. The CDR3, as DNA: TGTGCCAGCTCACCAACATACCAAGAGACCCAGTACTTC. J is TRBJ2-5 and V is TRBV18; no firm D call. Trimming removed 2 bases from V and 0 bases from J, with 4 bases in between. Germline V gene sequence: CDR1 KGHSH, CDR2 LQKENI. This CDR3 is 13 amino acids long.

The chain couples TRBV6-4 to TRBJ1-4; D uncertain. Germline assignment: CDR1 MRHNA and CDR2 SNTAGT. Deletions cut 1 base from V and 8 bases from J, with 2 bases between. CDR3 length: 11 residues. CDR3 loop: CASSDWEKLFF. The CDR3 DNA reads TGTGCCAGCAGTGACTGGGAAAAACTGTTTTTT.

V gene TRBV7-3 combines with J gene TRBJ1-5, with no clear D. Looked up from germline, CDR1 is SGHTA and CDR2 is FQGTGA. The V end lost 5 bases, the J end lost 4 bases, and 6 bases lay between the germline ends. CDR3 length: 12 amino acids. The DNA for the CDR3 is TGTGCCAGCAGCCGTCGTAATCAGCCCCAGCATTTT. Its translation is CASSRRNQPQHF. Full variable domain (remainder filled in from reference TRBV7-3 and TRBJ1-5): GAGVSQTPSNKVTEKGKYVELRCDPISGHTALYWYRQSLGQGPEFLIYFQGTGAADDSGLPNDRFFAVRPEGSVSTLKIQRTERGDSAVYLCASSRRNQPQHFGDGTRLSIL.

The V and J genes are TRBV7-2 and TRBJ2-7; 7 bases are shared with TRBD1. Looked up from germline, CDR1 is SGHTA and CDR2 is FQGNSA. The CDR3 consists of 15 residues. The ends lost 1 base at V and 3 bases at J; junction bases unmatched: 6. The CDR3 protein is CASSLVAGQDYEQYF. Here the CDR3 DNA reads TGTGCCAGCAGCTTAGTCGCCGGACAGGACTACGAGCAGTACTTC.

The gene calls are TRBV6-6 and TRBJ1-5; 7 nucleotides match TRBD1. This CDR3 spans 15 amino acids. With V trimmed by 5 bases and J by 2 bases, 6 bases remained unmatched. From germline, CDR1 is MNHNY and CDR2 SVGAGI (reference sequence). Here the CDR3 DNA reads TGTGCCAGCAGTAACTGGGACAGCCGCAATCAGCCCCAGCATTTT. This translates into CASSNWDSRNQPQHF.

The rearrangement links TRBV9 to TRBJ2-1; the D gene is possibly TRBD2 (5 bases). The CDR3 is made up of 14 amino acids. Trimming pared 0 bases from V and 5 bases from J, leaving 9 bases between. Germline V gene sequence: CDR1 SGDLS, CDR2 YYNGEE. The CDR3 spells CASSVGRADNEQFF. CDR3 sequence (DNA): TGTGCCAGCAGCGTAGGGCGGGCGGACAATGAGCAGTTCTTC.

V is TRBV6-4 and J is TRBJ2-3; a weak D match, TRBD2 (6 bases). The germline CDR1 and CDR2 sequences are MRHNA and SNTAGT. CDR3 length: 13 amino acids. Trimming left V 4 bases short and J 7 bases short, with 12 bases between. CDR3 region: CASSGGDRNTQYF. The CDR3 nucleotides read TGTGCCAGCAGTGGGGGGGACCGAAATACGCAGTATTTT.

This chain connects TRBV7-2 to TRBJ2-7; 10 bases align to TRBD1. The CDR3 consists of 15 residues. The junction had 7 bases not matched to a gene; V was cut back by 3 bases and J by 5 bases. In germline, CDR1 is SGHTA, CDR2 FQGNSA. CDR3 DNA: TGTGCCAGCAGCTTCCCGGGGACAGGGGCCCACGAGCAGTACTTC. It codes for CASSFPGTGAHEQYF.

The CDR3 reads CASSIRGTSGIMGNEQFF. In DNA form, the CDR3 reads TGTGCCAGTAGTATAAGAGGGACTAGCGGGATAATGGGTAATGAGCAGTTCTTC. This chain connects TRBV19 to TRBJ2-1; 13 nucleotides align to TRBD2. Per germline, CDR1 LNHDA and CDR2 SQIVND (reference sequence). The CDR3 extends over 18 amino acids. V shed 2 bases, J shed 7 bases, and the junction held 11 bases outside the gene matches.

The rearrangement uses TRBV18 and TRBJ2-1; D might be TRBD2 (7 bases). The CDR3 runs to 15 residues. The V end lost 0 bases, the J end lost 3 bases, and 9 bases lay between the germline ends. Germline lookup yields CDR1 KGHSH and CDR2 LQKENI. For the CDR3, the DNA is TGTGCCAGCTCACCACCGGGGGGGCTCTACAATGAGCAGTTCTTC. It is translated as CASSPPGGLYNEQFF.

The gene calls are TRBV11-2 and TRBJ2-2; TRBD2 matches at 10 bases. The V segment lost 5 bases and the J segment 6 bases; nucleotides outside the gene matches: 9. This CDR3 spans 16 amino acids. Looked up from germline, CDR1 is SGHAT and CDR2 is FQNNGV. CDR3 bases: TGTGCCAGCAGCCCCGGACTAGCGGTTTTCTCCGGGGAGCTGTTTTTT. Protein: CASSPGLAVFSGELFF.

The chain uses TRBV19 and TRBJ2-5; no reliable D call. V lost 4 bases, J lost 6 bases, and 15 bases lay in between. CDR1 is LNHDA and CDR2 is SQIVND in the germline V gene (reference sequence). The CDR3 is 14 amino acids. Here the CDR3 DNA reads TGTGCCAGTAGTACCGCCCCCGCGGCAAAGACCCAGTACTTC. Translation: CASSTAPAAKTQYF.

The V and J genes are TRBV14 and TRBJ1-2; D is unresolved. The V gene lost 0 bases and the J gene lost 3 bases, with 8 bases spanning the gap. The CDR3 covers 14 residues. The germline V gene has CDR1 SGHDN and CDR2 FVKESK. CDR3 in amino acids: CASSQDGTDYGYTF. The CDR3 DNA follows: TGTGCCAGCAGCCAAGACGGTACCGACTATGGCTACACCTTC.

The chain links TRBV6-2 or TRBV6-3 to TRBJ1-2; D unclear. This CDR3 has 12 amino acids. Per the germline V gene, CDR1 is MNHEY and CDR2 is SVGEGT. With 6 bases removed from V and 1 base from J, the gap between germline ends came to 6 bases. In nucleotides, the CDR3 is TGTGCCAGCAGCCCACGTAACTATGGCTACACCTTC. Translated, it gives CASSPRNYGYTF.

The chain is built from TRBV12-5 and TRBJ2-1; D tentatively reads TRBD1 or TRBD2 (8 bases each). CDR1 is LGHNT and CDR2 is FRNRAP in the germline V gene. V gave up 6 bases and J gave up 8 bases, with 35 bases separating them. This CDR3 has 20 amino acids. In nucleotides, the CDR3 is TGTGCTAGTGGCAACCAAAACAGGGGGATCATCCGGGAGGGCCAAGATGAGCAGTTCTTC. This encodes CASGNQNRGIIREGQDEQFF.

V gene TRBV18 combines with J gene TRBJ2-3; D is undetermined. This CDR3 comprises 13 residues. The V end was cut by 5 bases, the J end by 1 base, with 7 bases between. Germline CDR1 KGHSH, CDR2 LQKENI. The CDR3 region has the DNA TGTGCCAGCTCAGTCTCGGGCACAGATACGCAGTATTTT. Translation: CASSVSGTDTQYF.

This chain links TRBV9 with TRBJ2-7; 10 positions agree with TRBD2. Trimming took 0 bases from V and 4 from J; bases not matched to a gene: 7. Germline CDR1 reads SGDLS; CDR2 reads YYNGEE. This CDR3 region has 16 residues. Here the CDR3 DNA reads TGTGCCAGCAGCGTAGAAGCTAGCGGGAGTTATTACGAGCAGTACTTC. It codes for CASSVEASGSYYEQYF.

The chain has TRBV18 and TRBJ1-4, with TRBD1 matching over 7 bases. With V trimmed by 4 bases and J by 4 bases, 6 bases remained unmatched. The CDR3 is made up of 15 amino acids. Germline CDR1 is KGHSH and CDR2 is LQKENI. CDR3 amino acids: CASSRLGQSNEKLFF. The CDR3 DNA follows: TGTGCCAGCTCACGATTGGGACAGAGTAATGAAAAACTGTTTTTT.

This sequence joins TRBV4-3 and TRBJ2-7; 14 nucleotides align to TRBD2. Germline values: CDR1 LGHNA, CDR2 YSLEER. The junction had 5 bases not matched to a gene; V was cut back by 3 bases and J by 7 bases. The CDR3 extends over 15 amino acids. CDR3 DNA sequence: TGCGCCAGCAGCCACTCGGGACTAGCGGGAGAGGAGCAGTACTTC. Its protein product is CASSHSGLAGEEQYF.

The gene calls are TRBV9 and TRBJ2-2, with 9 nucleotides matching TRBD2. The V gene's germline CDR1 is SGDLS and CDR2 YYNGEE. V lost 0 bases, J lost 5 bases, and 2 bases stayed unmatched. The CDR3 has 15 residues. The CDR3 DNA reads TGTGCCAGCAGCGTAGAAACTAGCGGGACCGGGGAGCTGTTTTTT. Its translation is CASSVETSGTGELFF.

The gene calls are TRBV7-9 and TRBJ2-1, with TRBD2 identical over 10 bases. After removal of 4 bases from V and 2 bases from J, the junction contained 2 bases not matched to a gene. Germline CDR1 SEHNR, CDR2 FQNEAQ (reference sequence). This CDR3 has 15 amino acids. The DNA of the CDR3 is TGTGCCAGCAGCTGGCTAGCGGGGGCCTACAATGAGCAGTTCTTC. This sequence encodes CASSWLAGAYNEQFF. Full variable domain (remainder filled in from reference TRBV7-9 and TRBJ2-1): DTGVSQNPRHKITKRGQNVTFRCDPISEHNRLYWYRQTLGQGPEFLTYFQNEAQLEKSRLLSDRFSAERPKGSFSTLEIQRTEQGDSAMYLCASSWLAGAYNEQFFGPGTRLTVL.